This T cell receptor beta chain was sequenced in a study of blood T cell repertoires in COVID-19. The CDR3 length is 14 residues. V was clipped by 6 bases and J by 3 bases; unmatched bases: 5. Per germline, CDR1 MNHNY and CDR2 SVGAGI (reference sequence). Profiling relied on immunoSEQ multiplex PCR, and the TCRdb table lists in-frame clones only, not all of them. This table has around 160,000 clones, roughly 82% appearing once. The chain links TRBV6-6 to TRBJ1-5, with 7 bases lining up with TRBD1. The sequence was collected from a human donor with acute or convalescent COVID-19. The donor label of this sample is uncertain. Sequencing input: peripheral blood. CDR3: CASRQGFTNQPQHF. The CDR3 DNA sequence: TGTGCCAGCAGACAGGGGTTTACCAATCAGCCCCAGCATTTT.